The source of this T cell receptor (beta chain) is a study of blood T cell repertoires in COVID-19. The overall study: The samples span acute and convalescent COVID-19 from the United States, Italy and Spain. PBMCs, B-cell-depleted T cells, or T cells provided the cDNA or gDNA that made up the material.

Authors' processing steps: Reference gene primer amplification yielded estimated nucleated cell counts. Profiling relied on immunoSEQ multiplex PCR, and the TCRdb table lists in-frame clones only, not all of them. V and J calls and clone size are copied from that table; D and trimming were computed from the DNA. This sample has roughly 14,000 clones, with 80% to 95% found just once. Germline V gives CDR1 MNHEY, CDR2 SVGAGI. The V and J ends lost 8 bases and 3 bases respectively, with 10 bases between them. This CDR3 has 12 amino acids. The V call is TRBV6-5, the J call TRBJ1-1; no definite D call. The sequencing input was peripheral blood. The TCR comes from a human donor with active COVID-19. The donor label of this sample is uncertain. The CDR3 spells CASGRWDTEAFF. CDR3 nucleotide sequence: TGTGCCAGCGGGAGGTGGGACACTGAAGCTTTCTTT.